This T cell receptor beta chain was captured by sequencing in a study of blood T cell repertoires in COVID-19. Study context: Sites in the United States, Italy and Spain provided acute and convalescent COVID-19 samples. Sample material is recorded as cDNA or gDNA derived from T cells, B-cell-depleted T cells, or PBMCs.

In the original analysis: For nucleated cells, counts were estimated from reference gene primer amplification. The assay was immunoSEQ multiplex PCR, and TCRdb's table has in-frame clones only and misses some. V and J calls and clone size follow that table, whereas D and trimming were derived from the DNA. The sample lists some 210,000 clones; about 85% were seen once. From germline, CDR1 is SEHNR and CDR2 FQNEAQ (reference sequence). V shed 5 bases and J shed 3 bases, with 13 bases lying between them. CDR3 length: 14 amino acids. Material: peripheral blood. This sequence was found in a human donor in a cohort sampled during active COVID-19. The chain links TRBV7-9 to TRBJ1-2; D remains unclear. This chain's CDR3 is CASSARRGDYGYTF. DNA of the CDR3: TGTGCCAGCAGCGCTAGGCGGGGTGACTATGGCTACACCTTC.